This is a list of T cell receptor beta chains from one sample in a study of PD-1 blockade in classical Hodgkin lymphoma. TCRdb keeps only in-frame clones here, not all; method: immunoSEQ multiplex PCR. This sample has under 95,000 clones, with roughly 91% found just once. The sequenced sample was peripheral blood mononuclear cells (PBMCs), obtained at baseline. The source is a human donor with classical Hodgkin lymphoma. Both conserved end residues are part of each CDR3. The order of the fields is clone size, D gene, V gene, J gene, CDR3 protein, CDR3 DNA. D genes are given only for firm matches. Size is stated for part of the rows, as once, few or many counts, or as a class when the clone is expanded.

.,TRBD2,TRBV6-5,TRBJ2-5,CASSQRGRSQYF,TGTGCCAGCAGTCAGCGGGGGAGGTCCCAGTACTTC
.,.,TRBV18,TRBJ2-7,CASSPRGAPYEQYF,TGTGCCAGCTCACCGAGAGGTGCACCTTACGAGCAGTACTTC
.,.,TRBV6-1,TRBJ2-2,CASSATVNTGELFF,TGTGCCAGCAGTGCCACAGTGAACACCGGGGAGCTGTTTTTT
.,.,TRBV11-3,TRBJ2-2,CASRHSDRGELFF,TGTGCCAGCAGACACAGCGACAGGGGGGAGCTGTTTTTT
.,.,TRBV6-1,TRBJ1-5,CASSEWGGQPQHF,TGTGCCAGCAGTGAATGGGGTGGTCAGCCCCAGCATTTT
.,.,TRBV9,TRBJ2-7,CASSRGGNYEQYF,TGTGCCAGCAGCCGTGGAGGTAACTACGAGCAGTACTTC
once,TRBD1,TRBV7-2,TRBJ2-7,CASSLGGQGAYEQYF,TGTGCCAGCAGCTTAGGGGGACAGGGGGCCTACGAGCAGTACTTC
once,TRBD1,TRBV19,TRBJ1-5,CASRTTGVNQPQHF,TGTGCCAGTAGGACGACAGGGGTCAATCAGCCCCAGCATTTT
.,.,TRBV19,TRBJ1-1,CASSVQGMGTEAFF,TGTGCCAGTAGTGTACAGGGTATGGGCACTGAAGCTTTCTTT
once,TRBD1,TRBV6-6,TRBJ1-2,CASSYRGQGFYGYTF,TGTGCCAGCAGTTACCGGGGACAGGGGTTCTATGGCTACACCTTC
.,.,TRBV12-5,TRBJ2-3,CASGSYPTGTYTDTQYF,TGTGCTAGTGGTTCCTACCCTACAGGGACGTACACAGATACGCAGTATTTT
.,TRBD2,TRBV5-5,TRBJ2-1,CASSLKTSGATSYNEQFF,TGTGCCAGCAGCTTAAAGACTAGCGGGGCGACCTCCTACAATGAGCAGTTCTTC
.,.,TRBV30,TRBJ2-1,CAWSVLAEYNEQFF,TGTGCCTGGAGTGTATTAGCGGAGTACAATGAGCAGTTCTTC
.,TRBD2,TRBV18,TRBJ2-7,CASSPYGTSGDTPYEQYF,TGTGCCAGCTCACCCTACGGCACTAGCGGGGATACCCCCTACGAGCAGTACTTC
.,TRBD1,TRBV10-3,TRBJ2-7,CASTGTGIEQYF,TGTGCCTCCACCGGGACAGGTATCGAGCAGTACTTC
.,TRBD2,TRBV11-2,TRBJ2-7,CASSELLAGRYEQYF,TGTGCCAGCAGCGAACTACTAGCGGGAAGGTACGAGCAGTACTTC
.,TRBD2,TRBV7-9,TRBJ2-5,CASSSPGLARYQETQYF,TGTGCCAGCAGCTCCCCGGGACTAGCGCGTTATCAAGAGACCCAGTACTTC
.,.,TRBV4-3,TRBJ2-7,CASSQDLSASYEQYF,TGCGCCAGCAGCCAAGATCTTAGCGCTTCCTACGAGCAGTACTTC
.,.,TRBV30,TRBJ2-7,CAWSRLASYEQYF,TGTGCCTGGAGCCGACTGGCGAGCTACGAGCAGTACTTC
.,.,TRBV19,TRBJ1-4,CASSLTPGGVEKLFF,TGTGCCAGTAGCCTAACCCCTGGGGGCGTTGAAAAACTGTTTTTT
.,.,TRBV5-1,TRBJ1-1,CASSLIENTEAFF,TGCGCCAGCAGCTTGATAGAGAACACTGAAGCTTTCTTT
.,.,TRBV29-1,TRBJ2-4,CSVEAGIKNIQYF,TGCAGCGTTGAAGCTGGAATCAAAAACATTCAGTACTTC
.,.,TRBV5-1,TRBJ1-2,CASSHTSLGVRYGYTF,TGCGCCAGCAGCCACACCTCTCTGGGGGTAAGGTATGGCTACACCTTC
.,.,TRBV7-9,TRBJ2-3,CASSLVADTQYF,TGTGCCAGCAGCTTAGTGGCAGATACGCAGTATTTT
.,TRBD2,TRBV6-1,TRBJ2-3,CASREAGLAGADTQYF,TGTGCCAGCAGAGAAGCTGGACTAGCGGGAGCAGATACGCAGTATTTT
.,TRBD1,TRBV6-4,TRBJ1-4,CASKGQVEKLFF,TGTGCCAGCAAAGGACAGGTAGAAAAACTGTTTTTT
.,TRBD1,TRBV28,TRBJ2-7,CASSSTGGLTYEQYF,TGTGCCAGCAGTTCGACAGGGGGCCTAACCTACGAGCAGTACTTC
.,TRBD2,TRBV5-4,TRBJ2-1,CASSRGLAGGFAGNEQFF,TGTGCCAGCAGCAGGGGACTAGCGGGAGGCTTTGCGGGGAATGAGCAGTTCTTC
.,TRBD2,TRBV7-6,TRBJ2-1,CASSLKEIGAGGLNEQFF,TGTGCCAGCAGCTTAAAAGAAATAGGAGCGGGAGGGCTCAATGAGCAGTTCTTC